The sequence of this T cell receptor beta chain was determined in a study of T-cell memory formation after mild COVID-19. On the study more broadly: For the most part, TCR clusters were specific to one donor.

Study results and caveats: The appearance of some responding clones in pre-infection memory suggested that cross-reactive memory joined. For second-wave clones that peaked at day 37, SARS-CoV-2 specificity went unverified. Shrinking CD4+ clones resided mostly in CM and EM, and CD8+ ones in EMRA.

In TCRdb, the 5' RACE reads were re-called with MiXCR into one record per CDR3 protein. Of over 150,000 distinct CDR3 sequences in the sample, 13% were seen once. This clonotype was observed a handful of times. The antigen is not known. Germline V gene lookup returns CDR1 SGHNT and CDR2 YYREEE (reference sequence). Trimming cost V 3 bases and J 4 bases, with 16 bases left between them. The CDR3 has 15 amino acids. This chain joins TRBV5-4 and TRBJ1-1, with D possibly TRBD1 on 5 matching bases. The TCR was taken from a man younger than 35 who had mild COVID-19 (a few samples of this study predate the infection). Cell type and time point are not known. Source material: PBMCs or a T cell subset sorted from them (not recorded which). CDR3 sequence reads: CASSSPLRGSTEAFF. In nucleotides, the CDR3 is TGTGCCAGCAGCTCACCCTTGAGGGGTAGCACTGAAGCTTTCTTT.